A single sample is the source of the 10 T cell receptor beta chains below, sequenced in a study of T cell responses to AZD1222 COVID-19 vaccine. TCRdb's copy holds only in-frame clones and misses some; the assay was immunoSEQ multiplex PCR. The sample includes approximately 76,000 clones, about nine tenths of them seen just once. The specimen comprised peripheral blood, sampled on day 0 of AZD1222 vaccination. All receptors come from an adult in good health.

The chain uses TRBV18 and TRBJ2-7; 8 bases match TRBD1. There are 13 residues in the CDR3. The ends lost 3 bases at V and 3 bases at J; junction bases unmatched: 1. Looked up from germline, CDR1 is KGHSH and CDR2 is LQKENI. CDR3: CASSPGTGYEQYF. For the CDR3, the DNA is TGTGCCAGCTCACCTGGGACAGGCTACGAGCAGTACTTC.

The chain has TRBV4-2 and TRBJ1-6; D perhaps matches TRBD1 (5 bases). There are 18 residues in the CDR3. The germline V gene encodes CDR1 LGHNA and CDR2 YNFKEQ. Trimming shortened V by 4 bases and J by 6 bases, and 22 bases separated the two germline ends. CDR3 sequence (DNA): TGTGCCAGCAGCCCCGAACAGGCGGGGGGTGGAGGTAATTCACCCCTCCACTTT. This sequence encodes CASSPEQAGGGGNSPLHF.

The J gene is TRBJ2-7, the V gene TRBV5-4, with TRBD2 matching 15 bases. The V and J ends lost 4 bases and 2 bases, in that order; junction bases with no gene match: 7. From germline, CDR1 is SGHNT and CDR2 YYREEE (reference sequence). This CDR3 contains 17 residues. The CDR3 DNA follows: TGTGCCAGCAGCCCGGGACTAGCGGGAGGCATACCCTACGAGCAGTACTTC. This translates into CASSPGLAGGIPYEQYF.

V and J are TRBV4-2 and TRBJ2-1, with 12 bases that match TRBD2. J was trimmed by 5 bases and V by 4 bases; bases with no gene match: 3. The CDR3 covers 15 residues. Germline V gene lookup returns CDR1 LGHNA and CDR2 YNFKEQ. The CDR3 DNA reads TGTGCCAGCAGCCCGGGACTAGCGGGTGACAATGAGCAGTTCTTC. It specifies CASSPGLAGDNEQFF.

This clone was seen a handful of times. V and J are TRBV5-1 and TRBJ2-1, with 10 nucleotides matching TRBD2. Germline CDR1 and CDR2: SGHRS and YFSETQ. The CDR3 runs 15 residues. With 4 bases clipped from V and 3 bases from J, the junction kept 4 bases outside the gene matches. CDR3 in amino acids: CASSQGLAFYNEQFF. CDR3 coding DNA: TGCGCCAGCAGCCAGGGACTAGCGTTCTACAATGAGCAGTTCTTC.

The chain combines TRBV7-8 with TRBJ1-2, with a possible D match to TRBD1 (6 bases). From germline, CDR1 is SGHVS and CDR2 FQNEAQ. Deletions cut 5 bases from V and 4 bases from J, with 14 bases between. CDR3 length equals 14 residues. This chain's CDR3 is CASSQGLGSYGYTF. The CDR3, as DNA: TGTGCCAGCAGCCAGGGGTTGGGCAGCTATGGCTACACCTTC.

The CDR3 protein is CASSIRAGVDEQYF. CDR3 nucleotide sequence: TGTGCCAGTAGTATACGGGCCGGGGTCGACGAGCAGTACTTC. The chain has TRBV19 and TRBJ2-7; D is perhaps TRBD2 (5 bases). CDR1 and CDR2 from the germline V gene are LNHDA and SQIVND (reference sequence). The CDR3 is 14 amino acids. V lost 2 bases and J lost 5, with 13 bases in between.

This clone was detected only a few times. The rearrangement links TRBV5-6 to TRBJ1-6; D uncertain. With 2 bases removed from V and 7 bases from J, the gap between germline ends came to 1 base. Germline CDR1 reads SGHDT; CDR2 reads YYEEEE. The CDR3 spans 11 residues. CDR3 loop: CASSFNSPLHF. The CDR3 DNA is TGTGCCAGCAGCTTCAATTCACCCCTCCACTTT. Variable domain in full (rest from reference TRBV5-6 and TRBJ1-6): DAGVTQSPTHLIKTRGQQVTLRCSPKSGHDTVSWYQQALGQGPQFIFQYYEEEERQRGNFPDRFSGHQFPNYSSELNVNALLLGDSALYLCASSFNSPLHFGNGTRLTVT.

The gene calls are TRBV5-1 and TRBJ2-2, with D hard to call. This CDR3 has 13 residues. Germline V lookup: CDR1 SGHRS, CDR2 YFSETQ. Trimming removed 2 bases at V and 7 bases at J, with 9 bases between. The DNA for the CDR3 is TGCGCCAGCAGCTTTCGGCAAGTCGGGGAGCTGTTTTTT. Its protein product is CASSFRQVGELFF.

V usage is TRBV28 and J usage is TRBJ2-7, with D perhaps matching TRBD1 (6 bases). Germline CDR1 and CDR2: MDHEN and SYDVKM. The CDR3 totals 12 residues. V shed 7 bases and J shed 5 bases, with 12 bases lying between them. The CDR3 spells CASIGQGNEQYF. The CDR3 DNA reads TGTGCCAGCATTGGGCAGGGGAACGAGCAGTACTTC.